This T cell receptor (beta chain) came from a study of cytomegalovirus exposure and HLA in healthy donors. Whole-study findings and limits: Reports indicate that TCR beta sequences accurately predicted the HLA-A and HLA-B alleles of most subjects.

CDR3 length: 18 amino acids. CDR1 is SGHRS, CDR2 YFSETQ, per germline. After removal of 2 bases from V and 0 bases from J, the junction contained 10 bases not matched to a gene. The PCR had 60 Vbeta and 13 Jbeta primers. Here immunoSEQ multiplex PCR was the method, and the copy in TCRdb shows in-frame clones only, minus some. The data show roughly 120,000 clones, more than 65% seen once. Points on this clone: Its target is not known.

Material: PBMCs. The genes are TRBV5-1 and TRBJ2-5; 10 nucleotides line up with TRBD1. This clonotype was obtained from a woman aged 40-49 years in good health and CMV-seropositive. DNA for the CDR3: TGCGCCAGCAGCTTAGGGACAGGGGTCCACCTGTACCAAGAGACCCAGTACTTC. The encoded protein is CASSLGTGVHLYQETQYF.